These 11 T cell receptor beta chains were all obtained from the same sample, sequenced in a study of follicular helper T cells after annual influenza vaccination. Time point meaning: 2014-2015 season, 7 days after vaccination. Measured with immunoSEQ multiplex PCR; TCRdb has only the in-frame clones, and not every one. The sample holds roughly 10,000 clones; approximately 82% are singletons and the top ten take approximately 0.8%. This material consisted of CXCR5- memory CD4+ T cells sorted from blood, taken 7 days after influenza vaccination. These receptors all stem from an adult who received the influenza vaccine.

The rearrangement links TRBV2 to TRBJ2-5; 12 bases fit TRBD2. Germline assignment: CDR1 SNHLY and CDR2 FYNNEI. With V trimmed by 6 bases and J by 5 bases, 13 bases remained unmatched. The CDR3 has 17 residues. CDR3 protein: CASRETPSTSGGETQYF. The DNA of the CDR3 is TGTGCCAGCAGGGAAACGCCTTCTACTAGCGGGGGGGAGACCCAGTACTTC.

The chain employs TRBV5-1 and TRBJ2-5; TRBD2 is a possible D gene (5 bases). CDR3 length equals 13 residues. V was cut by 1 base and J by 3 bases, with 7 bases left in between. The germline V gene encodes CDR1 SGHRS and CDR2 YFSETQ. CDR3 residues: CASSLLGEETQYF. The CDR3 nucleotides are TGCGCCAGCAGCTTGTTGGGAGAAGAGACCCAGTACTTC.

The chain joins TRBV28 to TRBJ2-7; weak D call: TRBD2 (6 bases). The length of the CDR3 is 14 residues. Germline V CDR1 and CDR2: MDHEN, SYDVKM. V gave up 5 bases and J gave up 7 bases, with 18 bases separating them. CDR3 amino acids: CASSPGTSEREQYF. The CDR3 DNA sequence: TGTGCCAGCAGTCCCGGGACTTCAGAAAGAGAGCAGTACTTC.

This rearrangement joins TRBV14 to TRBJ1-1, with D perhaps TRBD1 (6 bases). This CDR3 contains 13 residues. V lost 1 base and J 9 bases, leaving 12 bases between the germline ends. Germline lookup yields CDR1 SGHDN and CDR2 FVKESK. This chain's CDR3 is CASSQGTENKAFF. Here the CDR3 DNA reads TGTGCCAGCAGCCAAGGGACAGAGAACAAAGCTTTCTTT.

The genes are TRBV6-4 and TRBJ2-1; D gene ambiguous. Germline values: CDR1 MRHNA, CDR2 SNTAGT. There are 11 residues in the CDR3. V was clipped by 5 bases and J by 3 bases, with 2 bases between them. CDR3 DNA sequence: TGTGCCAGCAGTAACTACAATGAGCAGTTCTTC. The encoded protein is CASSNYNEQFF.

CDR3 protein: CASSLDTPDSQETQYF. Here the CDR3 DNA reads TGTGCCAGCAGTTTAGATACCCCCGACAGCCAAGAGACCCAGTACTTC. The chain carries TRBV28 and TRBJ2-5; D may be TRBD1 (5 bases). CDR3 length: 16 amino acids. Trimming pared 2 bases from V and 1 base from J, leaving 14 bases between. Looked up from germline, CDR1 is MDHEN and CDR2 is SYDVKM.

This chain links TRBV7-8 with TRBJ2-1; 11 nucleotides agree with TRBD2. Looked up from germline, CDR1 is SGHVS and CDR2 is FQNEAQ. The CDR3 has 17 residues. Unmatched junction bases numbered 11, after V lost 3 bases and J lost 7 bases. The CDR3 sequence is CASSFSTVSSGRNEQFF. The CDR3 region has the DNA TGTGCCAGCAGCTTTTCGACGGTTTCTAGCGGGAGGAATGAGCAGTTCTTC.

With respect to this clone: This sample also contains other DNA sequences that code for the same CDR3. For the CDR3, the DNA is TGTGCCATCGGTCTAGGGGGGGGACAGGGGTCCCCCACCTACACCTTC. Translated: CAIGLGGGQGSPTYTF. The V call is TRBV10-3, the J call TRBJ1-2; 10 bases line up with TRBD1. This CDR3 has 16 residues. V shed 8 bases and J 10 bases; nucleotides not matched to a gene: 19. In germline, CDR1 is ENHRY, CDR2 SYGVKD.

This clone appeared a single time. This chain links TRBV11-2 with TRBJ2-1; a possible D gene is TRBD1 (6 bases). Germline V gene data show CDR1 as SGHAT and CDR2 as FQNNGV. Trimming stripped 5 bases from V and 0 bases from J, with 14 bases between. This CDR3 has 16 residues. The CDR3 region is CASSRGGGASYNEQFF. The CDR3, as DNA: TGTGCCAGCAGCCGGGGTGGGGGCGCCTCCTACAATGAGCAGTTCTTC.

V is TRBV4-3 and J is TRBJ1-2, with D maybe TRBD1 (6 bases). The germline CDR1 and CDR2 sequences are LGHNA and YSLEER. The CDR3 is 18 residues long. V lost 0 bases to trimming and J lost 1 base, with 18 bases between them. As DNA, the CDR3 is TGCGCCAGCAGCCAAGAGCATGCCTGGGGGGCGGGTAACTATGGCTACACCTTC. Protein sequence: CASSQEHAWGAGNYGYTF.

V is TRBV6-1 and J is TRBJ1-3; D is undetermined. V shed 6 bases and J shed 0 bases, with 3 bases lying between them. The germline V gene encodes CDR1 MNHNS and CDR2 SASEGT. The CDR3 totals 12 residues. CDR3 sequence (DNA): TGTGCCAGCAGCATCTCTGGAAACACCATATATTTT. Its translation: CASSISGNTIYF.